These T cell receptor beta chains were read from a single sample in a study of technical replicates of blood from a few donors. Sequenced by immunoSEQ multiplex PCR; TCRdb stores in-frame clones only, minus some. Here the sample spans approximately 90,000 clones, roughly 96% being singletons. Sequenced sample: T cells isolated from PBMCs. The receptors derive from a human donor in good health. The CDR3 runs from the conserved cysteine through the conserved F or W. A D gene is named only where the DNA matches it firmly. Clone size is given for some rows only: seen once, a few or many times, or a class if the clone is expanded.

TRBJ2-1,-,-,TRBV9,TGTGCCAGCAGCGTAGCGCGCGAGTACAATGAGCAGTTCTTC,CASSVAREYNEQFF
TRBJ2-3,-,-,TRBV29-1,TGCAGCGTATCTTTTACAGATACGCAGTATTTT,CSVSFTDTQYF
TRBJ1-2,-,-,TRBV11-2,TGTGCCAGCACCAACGTAAGGGAGCGAGGGAACTATGGCTACACCTTC,CASTNVRERGNYGYTF
TRBJ2-3,TRBD2,once,TRBV5-1,TGCGCCAGCAGCCTGGGAACTAGCGGGGGCACAGATACGCAGTATTTT,CASSLGTSGGTDTQYF
TRBJ2-7,-,-,TRBV19,TGTGCCAGTAGTTTATCAGGGCCCTCCGAGCAGTACTTC,CASSLSGPSEQYF
TRBJ2-3,-,once,TRBV4-1,TGCGCCAGCAGCCAAGGAGGACAGCCAGATACGCAGTATTTT,CASSQGGQPDTQYF
TRBJ1-6,TRBD1,few,TRBV7-9,TGTGCCAGCAGCTTAGTCACGGGCGACAGGGGGTCTTTAAGGGGACCCCTCCACTTT,CASSLVTGDRGSLRGPLHF
TRBJ2-1,-,-,TRBV13,TGTGCCAGCAGCCTCATCAGCAGGGATGAGCAGTTCTTC,CASSLISRDEQFF
TRBJ2-1,-,-,TRBV6-1,TGTGCCAGCAGGGAGCGTCTCTCCTACAATGAGCAGTTCTTC,CASRERLSYNEQFF
TRBJ2-7,TRBD1,-,TRBV10-2,TGCGCCAGCAGGGGGACAGGGACTCCGACGTACGAGCAGTACTTC,CASRGTGTPTYEQYF
TRBJ1-1,-,once,TRBV4-1,TGCGCCAGCAGCCAACCGCAGGGGTTGAACACTGAAGCTTTCTTT,CASSQPQGLNTEAFF
TRBJ1-2,-,-,TRBV19,TGTGCCAGTAGTATAGCCTCGGGATACTATGGCTACACCTTC,CASSIASGYYGYTF
TRBJ2-3,TRBD1,-,TRBV6-1,TGTGCCACCTTAACAGGGGGCACAGATACGCAGTATTTT,CATLTGGTDTQYF
TRBJ1-5,-,-,TRBV6-6,TGTGCCAGCAGCTATCACTTCCGGAGCAATCAGCCCCAGCATTTT,CASSYHFRSNQPQHF
TRBJ1-6,-,-,TRBV5-6,TGTGCCAGCAGGTATAGCAGGGGCTTCTATAATTCACCCCTCCACTTT,CASRYSRGFYNSPLHF
TRBJ2-3,TRBD2,-,TRBV6-4,TGTGCCAGCAGTATAGCGGGAAGCAGCACAGATACGCAGTATTTT,CASSIAGSSTDTQYF
TRBJ1-2,-,once,TRBV11-2,TGTGCCAGCAGCTTAAGTCCAGGGGTCGGCTACACCTTC,CASSLSPGVGYTF
TRBJ2-3,-,once,TRBV7-9,TGTGCCAGCAGCTTAAGGGGGGGGAGTTTCCCGTGGAATACGCAGTATTTT,CASSLRGGSFPWNTQYF
TRBJ1-5,-,-,TRBV15,TGTGCCACCAGCAGAGCCACGGATCAGCCCCAGCATTTT,CATSRATDQPQHF
TRBJ2-2,TRBD2,-,TRBV7-3,TGTGCCAGCAGCGCAAGGACTAGCGTCACCGGGGAGCTGTTTTTT,CASSARTSVTGELFF
TRBJ2-7,TRBD1,-,TRBV13,TGTGCCAGCAGATATACAGGGGGCCCGTCCTACGAGCAGTACTTC,CASRYTGGPSYEQYF
TRBJ1-1,-,-,TRBV4-2,TGTGCCAGTAGTCGCCAGGGGTACGGCAACACTGAAGCTTTCTTT,CASSRQGYGNTEAFF
TRBJ1-2,TRBD1,-,TRBV5-1,TGCGCCAGCAGCGTGGGACAGGGGGCGGATGGCTACACCTTC,CASSVGQGADGYTF
TRBJ1-6,TRBD1,once,TRBV18,TGTGCCAGCTCACCACAGGGGGCGGATAATTCACCCCTCCACTTT,CASSPQGADNSPLHF
TRBJ2-7,TRBD1,-,TRBV10-3,TGTGCCATCAGTGAGTCTTTGGGACAGGTCTACGAGCAGTACTTC,CAISESLGQVYEQYF
TRBJ1-1,-,-,TRBV7-9,TGTGCCAGCAGCCATGGGGCCATGAACACTGAAGCTTTCTTT,CASSHGAMNTEAFF
TRBJ2-4,-,-,TRBV28,TGTGCCAGCAGGGCCACGACAGTAGCCAAAAACATTCAGTACTTC,CASRATTVAKNIQYF
TRBJ1-1,TRBD1,few,TRBV20-1,TGCAGTGCTAGAGTCCCAGGGGGCGATTTCTTT,CSARVPGGDFF
TRBJ2-2,TRBD2,-,TRBV11-2,TGTGCCAGCAGCTCATATAGCGGGGGTCCTCAATTGAACACCGGGGAGCTGTTTTTT,CASSSYSGGPQLNTGELFF
TRBJ2-5,-,-,TRBV5-1,TGCGCCAGCAGCCCGCCTAGGTCAGAGACCCAGTACTTC,CASSPPRSETQYF
TRBJ2-5,-,-,TRBV11-2,TGTGCCAGCAGCTTAGGACCGGGGCAAGAGACCCAGTACTTC,CASSLGPGQETQYF
TRBJ2-3,-,-,TRBV7-8,TGTGCCAGCAGCTTAACAAGGACTGTCACAGATACGCAGTATTTT,CASSLTRTVTDTQYF